Listed below are T cell receptor beta chains from one sample, sequenced in a study of T-cell memory formation after mild COVID-19. TCRdb ran MiXCR on the 5' RACE reads and lists one entry per CDR3 protein. The data contain some 250,000 distinct CDR3 sequences, 7.5% to 10% of them seen just once; the ten biggest clones take up around a fifth. Sequenced input: PBMCs or a T cell subset sorted from them (not recorded which). Receptors were obtained from a man aged 18 to 30 who had mild COVID-19 (a few samples of this study predate the infection). Cell type and time point are not known. The CDR3 runs from the conserved cysteine through the conserved F or W. The D gene is left open where the match is weak. For some rows the clone size is stated as once, few or many, or as a class when expanded; others skip it.

size: few
J: TRBJ1-2
V: TRBV5-1
D: NA
CDR3: CASSLEGTQADGYTF
DNA: TGCGCCAGCAGCTTGGAAGGGACACAGGCTGATGGCTACACCTTC

size: NA
J: TRBJ2-3
V: TRBV3-1
D: NA
CDR3: CASRGSFGADTQYF
DNA: TGTGCCAGCAGGGGGTCCTTTGGGGCAGATACGCAGTATTTT

size: few
J: TRBJ1-1
V: TRBV4-1
D: NA
CDR3: CASSQEGTTEAFF
DNA: TGCGCCAGCAGCCAAGAGGGGACAACTGAAGCTTTCTTT

size: few
J: TRBJ2-5
V: TRBV14
D: TRBD1
CDR3: CASSPWTGEKETQYF
DNA: TGTGCCAGCAGCCCCTGGACAGGGGAAAAGGAGACCCAGTACTTC

size: many
J: TRBJ2-3
V: TRBV20-1
D: NA
CDR3: CSARRGRERPDTQYF
DNA: TGCAGTGCTAGAAGGGGGAGGGAGCGTCCAGATACGCAGTATTTT

size: NA
J: TRBJ1-2
V: TRBV29-1
D: NA
CDR3: CSVEDLGRDYGYTF
DNA: TGCAGCGTTGAAGATCTGGGACGGGACTATGGCTACACCTTC

size: few
J: TRBJ1-5
V: TRBV6-5
D: TRBD1
CDR3: CASSNPGQGGEPQHF
DNA: TGTGCCAGCAGTAATCCGGGACAGGGTGGAGAGCCCCAGCATTTT

size: few
J: TRBJ2-3
V: TRBV5-1
D: TRBD1
CDR3: CASSRTGGYTDTQYF
DNA: TGCGCCAGCAGCCGGACAGGGGGCTACACAGATACGCAGTATTTT

size: few
J: TRBJ1-1
V: TRBV4-3
D: NA
CDR3: CASKPSTVGRNTEAFF
DNA: TGCGCCAGCAAGCCAAGCACGGTGGGACGGAACACTGAAGCTTTCTTT

size: NA
J: TRBJ2-2
V: TRBV9
D: TRBD2
CDR3: CASSGIAGAGGELFF
DNA: TGTGCCAGCAGCGGTATAGCGGGGGCGGGCGGGGAGCTGTTTTTT

size: NA
J: TRBJ1-6
V: TRBV7-2
D: NA
CDR3: CASSLPGANSPLHF
DNA: TGTGCCAGCAGCTTACCCGGGGCGAATTCACCCCTCCACTTT

size: few
J: TRBJ2-3
V: TRBV20-1
D: NA
CDR3: CSASPQGLGTDTQYF
DNA: TGCAGTGCTAGCCCCCAGGGTCTTGGCACAGATACGCAGTATTTT

size: NA
J: TRBJ2-1
V: TRBV7-3
D: NA
CDR3: CASSLRGRDEQFF
DNA: TGTGCCAGCAGCTTAAGGGGGCGGGATGAGCAGTTCTTC

size: NA
J: TRBJ1-1
V: TRBV6-2/TRBV6-3
D: TRBD1
CDR3: CASRPGGWRNTEAFF
DNA: TGTGCCAGCCGGCCAGGGGGCTGGAGGAACACTGAAGCTTTCTTT

size: few
J: TRBJ2-3
V: TRBV30
D: NA
CDR3: CAWRSVAAGWDTQYF
DNA: TGTGCCTGGAGATCCGTAGCGGCAGGGTGGGATACGCAGTATTTT

size: many
J: TRBJ2-3
V: TRBV4-2
D: TRBD2
CDR3: CASSQSGGTDTQYF
DNA: TGTGCCAGCAGCCAAAGCGGGGGCACAGATACGCAGTATTTT

size: few
J: TRBJ2-1
V: TRBV5-1
D: NA
CDR3: CASRVRTSLEQFF
DNA: TGCGCCAGCAGGGTCCGGACCTCCCTGGAGCAGTTCTTC